This TCR beta chain was observed in a study of blood T cells in healthy people across ages. Turning to the study itself: Template-switching capture recovered about one barcoded beta molecule per two T cells.

This CDR3 has 15 residues. Germline trimming cut 4 bases from V and 1 base from J; bases unmatched to any gene: 4. Germline CDR1 reads SGHKS; CDR2 reads YYEKEE (reference sequence). Note on this clonotype: What it binds is not known.

PCR was performed a second time for roughly 7 to 11 cycles using a sample-barcoded 5' primer and a J-beta primer mix. Every cDNA was tagged by a template-switch adaptor with 12 random nucleotides. TCRdb reanalysed the 5' RACE reads using MiXCR and keeps one entry per CDR3 protein. The data contain around 900,000 distinct CDR3 sequences, 45% to 60% of them singletons. Regarding the study as a whole: Older age went with lower TCR beta diversity per million T cells, in a roughly linear way.

Input material: blood. The sequence was obtained from an older woman in good health. This chain uses TRBV5-5 with TRBJ2-2; 7 bases line up with TRBD1. The CDR3 nucleotides read TGTGCCAGCAGCACTGGGACAGTGAACACCGGGGAGCTGTTTTTT. Residues: CASSTGTVNTGELFF.